These T cell receptor beta chains were read from a single sample in a study of vaccination effects on CD4 cells after COVID-19. Generated by immunoSEQ multiplex PCR, the TCRdb table keeps only in-frame clones and is missing some. Of some 50,000 clones in the sample, approximately 70% were seen once. Their cognate antigens are unknown. Sequenced material: CD4+ T cells from PBMCs cultured without peptide, taken before COVID-19 vaccination. These receptors originate from a human donor who received a COVID-19 vaccine. The CDR3 runs from the conserved cysteine through the conserved F or W. Each record gives: V gene, J gene, CDR3 length, D gene, clone size, CDR3 DNA, CDR3 protein. A D gene is named only where the DNA matches it firmly. Some rows have no size entry. The others give once, few or many, or a class for an expanded clone.

v_call: TRBV15; j_call: TRBJ1-2; cdr3_length: 13; d_call: .; clone_size: .; cdr3_nt: TGTGCCACCAGCAGAGATCATAACTATGGCTACACCTTC; cdr3_aa: CATSRDHNYGYTF
v_call: TRBV24-1; j_call: TRBJ2-2; cdr3_length: 16; d_call: TRBD1; clone_size: .; cdr3_nt: TGTGCCACCAGTGAACCGGGACAGGGGGCGATCGGGGAGCTGTTTTTT; cdr3_aa: CATSEPGQGAIGELFF
v_call: TRBV7-3; j_call: TRBJ2-3; cdr3_length: 14; d_call: .; clone_size: once; cdr3_nt: TGTGCCAGCAGCCCGTCAGGGAACACAGATACGCAGTATTTT; cdr3_aa: CASSPSGNTDTQYF
v_call: TRBV5-4; j_call: TRBJ2-1; cdr3_length: 17; d_call: TRBD2; clone_size: once; cdr3_nt: TGTGCCAGCAGCTTGGCCCACAGTAGCGGGGGGCACAATGAGCAGTTCTTC; cdr3_aa: CASSLAHSSGGHNEQFF
v_call: TRBV6-5; j_call: TRBJ2-1; cdr3_length: 14; d_call: .; clone_size: .; cdr3_nt: TGTGCCAGCAAAGGGGGGAGCTCCTACAATGAGCAGTTCTTC; cdr3_aa: CASKGGSSYNEQFF
v_call: TRBV5-1; j_call: TRBJ2-7; cdr3_length: 11; d_call: .; clone_size: .; cdr3_nt: TGCGCCAGCAGCTTAGAAGGCGAGCAGTACTTC; cdr3_aa: CASSLEGEQYF
v_call: TRBV6-5; j_call: TRBJ1-2; cdr3_length: 12; d_call: .; clone_size: .; cdr3_nt: TGTGCCAGCAGTTACGCAGGGAACGGCTACACCTTC; cdr3_aa: CASSYAGNGYTF
v_call: TRBV11-2; j_call: TRBJ2-5; cdr3_length: 13; d_call: .; clone_size: .; cdr3_nt: TGTGCCAGCAGCTTTATAAGGGGGAAGACCCAGTACTTC; cdr3_aa: CASSFIRGKTQYF
v_call: TRBV15; j_call: TRBJ1-5; cdr3_length: 15; d_call: .; clone_size: .; cdr3_nt: TGTGCCACCAGCAGATTGGGGGGGGCAGGTCAGCCCCAGCATTTT; cdr3_aa: CATSRLGGAGQPQHF
v_call: TRBV4-2; j_call: TRBJ1-4; cdr3_length: 13; d_call: .; clone_size: .; cdr3_nt: TGTGCCAGCAGCCCTCCCGTGTCGGAAAAACTGTTTTTT; cdr3_aa: CASSPPVSEKLFF
v_call: TRBV5-4; j_call: TRBJ2-7; cdr3_length: 15; d_call: TRBD1; clone_size: .; cdr3_nt: TGTGCCAGCAGCCGCGCCGGGACAGGGGGCTACGAGCAGTACTTC; cdr3_aa: CASSRAGTGGYEQYF
v_call: TRBV5-6; j_call: TRBJ1-2; cdr3_length: 14; d_call: TRBD1; clone_size: few; cdr3_nt: TGTGCCAGCAGCTTACAGGGGGCGCCGCGTGGCTACACCTTC; cdr3_aa: CASSLQGAPRGYTF
v_call: TRBV11-1; j_call: TRBJ2-1; cdr3_length: 16; d_call: .; clone_size: .; cdr3_nt: TGTGCCAGCAGCTTTCTAGTGACTCTCTCCTACAATGAGCAGTTCTTC; cdr3_aa: CASSFLVTLSYNEQFF
v_call: TRBV11-2; j_call: TRBJ2-1; cdr3_length: 15; d_call: TRBD2; clone_size: .; cdr3_nt: TGTGCCAGCAGCTTACCGAGCGGGGGTTGGAATGAGCAGTTCTTC; cdr3_aa: CASSLPSGGWNEQFF
v_call: TRBV4-1; j_call: TRBJ2-3; cdr3_length: 15; d_call: TRBD2; clone_size: .; cdr3_nt: TGCGCCAGCAGCCAAACGGGACTAGTAACAGATACGCAGTATTTT; cdr3_aa: CASSQTGLVTDTQYF
v_call: TRBV20-1; j_call: TRBJ2-1; cdr3_length: 9; d_call: .; clone_size: few; cdr3_nt: TGCAGTGCTAGAGAAGAGCAGTTCTTC; cdr3_aa: CSAREEQFF
v_call: TRBV18; j_call: TRBJ2-2; cdr3_length: 16; d_call: TRBD2; clone_size: .; cdr3_nt: TGTGCCAGCTCACCACGGGAGGGCGCGAACACCGGGGAGCTGTTTTTT; cdr3_aa: CASSPREGANTGELFF
v_call: TRBV5-1; j_call: TRBJ1-6; cdr3_length: 15; d_call: TRBD1; clone_size: few; cdr3_nt: TGCGCCAGCAGCTGGACAGGGGTCGGAATTTCACCCCTCCACTTT; cdr3_aa: CASSWTGVGISPLHF
v_call: TRBV7-9; j_call: TRBJ1-1; cdr3_length: 15; d_call: TRBD1; clone_size: .; cdr3_nt: TGTGCCAGCAGCCCGGACAGGGGGATGAACACTGAAGCTTTCTTT; cdr3_aa: CASSPDRGMNTEAFF
v_call: TRBV6-5; j_call: TRBJ1-5; cdr3_length: 15; d_call: .; clone_size: few; cdr3_nt: TGTGCCAGCAGTTACTCCTTCGACAGGAGGCAGCCCCAGCATTTT; cdr3_aa: CASSYSFDRRQPQHF
v_call: TRBV19; j_call: TRBJ2-1; cdr3_length: 16; d_call: TRBD2; clone_size: few; cdr3_nt: TGTGCCAGTTGGACTAGCGGGGGGGCGGCAAGTAATGAGCAGTTCTTC; cdr3_aa: CASWTSGGAASNEQFF
v_call: TRBV4-1; j_call: TRBJ2-2; cdr3_length: 15; d_call: TRBD1; clone_size: .; cdr3_nt: TGCGCCAGCAGCCTTGAGGGGGCCAACACCGGGGAGCTGTTTTTT; cdr3_aa: CASSLEGANTGELFF
v_call: TRBV4-2; j_call: TRBJ2-7; cdr3_length: 16; d_call: TRBD2; clone_size: few; cdr3_nt: TGTGCCAGCAGCCAAGAGCCGCGCGGGGGAGATTGGGAGCAGTACTTC; cdr3_aa: CASSQEPRGGDWEQYF
v_call: TRBV30; j_call: TRBJ1-6; cdr3_length: 13; d_call: TRBD1; clone_size: .; cdr3_nt: TGTGCCTGGACCGGACAGGACCTTTCACCCCTCCACTTT; cdr3_aa: CAWTGQDLSPLHF
v_call: TRBV11-1; j_call: TRBJ1-3; cdr3_length: 14; d_call: TRBD1; clone_size: .; cdr3_nt: TGTGCCAGCAGCCGTCAGGGGGAAGGAAACACCATATATTTT; cdr3_aa: CASSRQGEGNTIYF
v_call: TRBV5-4; j_call: TRBJ1-1; cdr3_length: 13; d_call: TRBD1; clone_size: few; cdr3_nt: TGTGCCAGCAGCTCCGGGACAGGCACTGAAGCTTTCTTT; cdr3_aa: CASSSGTGTEAFF
v_call: TRBV20-1; j_call: TRBJ2-5; cdr3_length: 11; d_call: .; clone_size: .; cdr3_nt: TGCAGTGCAAGGGACATCCAGACCCAGTACTTC; cdr3_aa: CSARDIQTQYF
v_call: TRBV4-1; j_call: TRBJ2-5; cdr3_length: 13; d_call: .; clone_size: .; cdr3_nt: TGCGCCAGCAGTCGCATCCGGGATGCGGCCCAGTACTTC; cdr3_aa: CASSRIRDAAQYF
v_call: TRBV28; j_call: TRBJ2-5; cdr3_length: 14; d_call: TRBD2; clone_size: .; cdr3_nt: TGTGCCACTAGGACTAGCGGCTTCCAAGAGACCCAGTACTTC; cdr3_aa: CATRTSGFQETQYF